The 15 T cell receptor beta chains below come from one sample, sequenced in a study of shared clonotypes between healthy human individuals (dated by TCRdb to 2020 to 2022). Libraries were constructed by the immunoSEQ multiplex PCR assay. Drawn from immuneACCESS, this table holds only the in-frame rearrangements with V and J called that TCRdb kept. Clones are partly lost; checked studies trace under half to an unresolved V gene and leave the rest unexplained. The sample table shows around 550,000 clones, and 90% to 96% are seen once. Under 0.06% of the sample is in the top ten clones. Sample: naive CD4+ T cells sorted from blood. The sample's cell subset or site, from its label and the paper: CD45RA+ positively selected. These TCRs come from a woman aged 25-40 years in good health.

This chain links TRBV15 with TRBJ2-1; 9 nucleotides match TRBD1. The germline V gene encodes CDR1 LNHNV and CDR2 YYDKDF (reference sequence). The ends lost 3 bases at V and 6 bases at J; junction bases unmatched: 6. CDR3 length: 15 amino acids. The CDR3 DNA reads TGTGCCACCAGCAGGGCCGGGACAGGGCTCAATGAGCAGTTCTTC. Its translation: CATSRAGTGLNEQFF.

Notes on this clone: This same CDR3 is encoded by further DNA sequences in the sample. This chain links TRBV5-1 with TRBJ2-5, with D tentatively TRBD1 or TRBD2 (5 bases each). Germline loops: CDR1 SGHRS, CDR2 YFSETQ. The CDR3 contains 13 residues. V dropped 3 bases and J dropped 2 bases, with 8 bases sitting between them. The CDR3 nucleotides read TGCGCCAGCAGCTGGGGACCACAAGAGACCCAGTACTTC. This translates into CASSWGPQETQYF.

The chain has TRBV28 and TRBJ2-6; D uncertain. V was pared by 3 bases and J by 12 bases, with 9 bases between. The CDR3 has 12 amino acids. Germline loops: CDR1 MDHEN, CDR2 SYDVKM. The CDR3: CASSLPGAVLTF. In nucleotides, the CDR3 is TGTGCCAGCAGTTTGCCGGGTGCCGTCCTGACTTTC.

This chain connects TRBV19 to TRBJ1-5; no firm D call. The CDR3 extends over 16 amino acids. CDR1 and CDR2 (germline): LNHDA, SQIVND (reference sequence). Trimming removed 3 bases at V and 0 bases at J, with 12 bases between. The CDR3 loop is CASSIYHGLSNQPQHF. For the CDR3, the DNA is TGTGCCAGTAGTATTTATCACGGCCTTAGCAATCAGCCCCAGCATTTT.

The chain links TRBV9 to TRBJ1-1, with 7 bases that match TRBD1. Germline CDR1 reads SGDLS; CDR2 reads YYNGEE. The CDR3 covers 13 residues. The ends lost 5 bases at V and 3 bases at J; junction bases unmatched: 4. The CDR3 coding sequence is TGTGCCAGCAGTGCCACAGGGGACACTGAAGCTTTCTTT. Protein product: CASSATGDTEAFF.

V usage is TRBV7-8 and J usage is TRBJ2-7; D might be TRBD2 (6 bases). The V gene's germline CDR1 is SGHVS and CDR2 FQNEAQ. With 1 base removed from V and 2 bases from J, the gap between germline ends came to 12 bases. CDR3 length: 15 residues. The CDR3: CASSLVGGAPYEQYF. The CDR3 region has the DNA TGTGCCAGCAGCTTAGTCGGCGGGGCCCCCTACGAGCAGTACTTC.

This chain joins TRBV5-4 and TRBJ1-1, with TRBD1 as a possible D gene (6 bases). Trimming cost V 4 bases and J 5 bases, with 15 bases left between them. CDR1 is SGHNT and CDR2 is YYREEE in the germline V gene (reference sequence). The CDR3 spans 14 residues. As DNA, the CDR3 is TGTGCCAGCAGCCTACCTAACAGGGAAACTGAAGCTTTCTTT. It encodes CASSLPNRETEAFF.

J is TRBJ2-7 and V is TRBV28; D perhaps matches TRBD1 (5 bases). CDR1 is MDHEN and CDR2 is SYDVKM in the germline V gene. This CDR3 has 13 amino acids. The V gene lost 5 bases and the J gene lost 0 bases, with 8 bases spanning the gap. CDR3 protein: CASSKDTSYEQYF. CDR3 in DNA: TGTGCCAGCAGTAAGGACACCTCCTACGAGCAGTACTTC. The full variable domain, completed using reference TRBV28 and TRBJ2-7, is DVKVTQSSRYLVKRTGEKVFLECVQDMDHENMFWYRQDPGLGLRLIYFSYDVKMKEKGDIPEGYSVSREKKERFSLILESASTNQTSMYLCASSKDTSYEQYFGPGTRLTVT.

This clone was detected only once. The chain joins TRBV2 to TRBJ2-5; TRBD1 is a possible D gene (5 bases). From germline, CDR1 is SNHLY and CDR2 FYNNEI. Between the trimmed V and J ends, which lost 5 bases and 11 bases, there was a span of 21 bases. The CDR3 consists of 14 residues. The CDR3 coding sequence is TGTGCCAGCAGTTCTAGGGTAGGGGCTGGAGAGCAGTACTTC. Translated: CASSSRVGAGEQYF.

The V and J genes are TRBV4-1 and TRBJ2-7; D is possibly TRBD2 (6 bases). The CDR3 has 16 residues. Trimming pared 4 bases from V and 0 bases from J, leaving 16 bases between. Germline CDR1 and CDR2: MGHRA and YSYEKL. The CDR3 here is CASSPRDGLSSYEQYF. The CDR3 nucleotides read TGCGCCAGCAGCCCGCGGGACGGGCTAAGCTCCTACGAGCAGTACTTC.

This chain uses TRBV28 with TRBJ1-1; TRBD1 might be the D (5 bases). V was clipped by 3 bases and J by 1 base, with 9 bases between them. CDR1 MDHEN and CDR2 SYDVKM come from the germline V gene. This CDR3 has 14 amino acids. The chain's CDR3 is CASSLYQGNTEAFF. CDR3 coding DNA: TGTGCCAGCAGTTTGTACCAGGGGAACACTGAAGCTTTCTTT. Variable domain in full (rest from reference TRBV28 and TRBJ1-1): DVKVTQSSRYLVKRTGEKVFLECVQDMDHENMFWYRQDPGLGLRLIYFSYDVKMKEKGDIPEGYSVSREKKERFSLILESASTNQTSMYLCASSLYQGNTEAFFGQGTRLTVV.

V usage is TRBV18 and J usage is TRBJ2-5, with 13 bases lining up with TRBD2. The germline V gene encodes CDR1 KGHSH and CDR2 LQKENI. This CDR3 has 22 residues. Trimming removed 2 bases from V and 1 base from J; junction bases left unmatched: 19. In DNA, the CDR3 is TGTGCCAGCTCACCAAAAGGGGGTGTTAGGACTAGCGGGAGAAATTTCCAAGAGACCCAGTACTTC. Protein: CASSPKGGVRTSGRNFQETQYF.

The J gene is TRBJ1-3, the V gene TRBV11-2; the D gene is possibly TRBD1 (5 bases). Looked up from germline, CDR1 is SGHAT and CDR2 is FQNNGV. With 5 bases removed from V and 0 bases from J, the gap between germline ends came to 11 bases. The CDR3 covers 15 residues. The CDR3 bases are TGTGCCAGCAGCCTGGACACCACCTCTGGAAACACCATATATTTT. Protein product: CASSLDTTSGNTIYF.

The chain has TRBV19 and TRBJ1-2, with 11 bases lining up with TRBD1. From germline, CDR1 is LNHDA and CDR2 SQIVND (reference sequence). With V trimmed by 3 bases and J by 5 bases, 2 bases remained unmatched. The CDR3 covers 14 residues. The CDR3 loop reads CASSIGQGAYGYTF. In DNA, the CDR3 is TGTGCCAGTAGTATTGGACAGGGGGCTTATGGCTACACCTTC.

This clone has a single count. V is TRBV11-2 and J is TRBJ2-7; D gene uncertain. V lost 5 bases, J lost 2 bases, and 13 bases lay in between. The CDR3 is 14 amino acids. Germline V gene lookup returns CDR1 SGHAT and CDR2 FQNNGV. In DNA form, the CDR3 reads TGTGCCAGCAGCCCGGAGCGAGCAACCTACGAGCAGTACTTC. Translation: CASSPERATYEQYF.